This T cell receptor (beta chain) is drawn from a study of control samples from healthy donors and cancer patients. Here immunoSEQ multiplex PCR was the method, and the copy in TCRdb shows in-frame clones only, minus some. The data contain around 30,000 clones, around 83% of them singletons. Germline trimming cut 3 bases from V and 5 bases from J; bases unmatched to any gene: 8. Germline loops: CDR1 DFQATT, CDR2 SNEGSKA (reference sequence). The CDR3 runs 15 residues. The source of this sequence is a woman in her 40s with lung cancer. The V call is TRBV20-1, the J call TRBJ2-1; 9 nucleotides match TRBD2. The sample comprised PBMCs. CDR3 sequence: CSASIPGLAHNEQFF. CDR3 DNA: TGCAGTGCTAGTATTCCGGGACTAGCCCACAATGAGCAGTTCTTC.